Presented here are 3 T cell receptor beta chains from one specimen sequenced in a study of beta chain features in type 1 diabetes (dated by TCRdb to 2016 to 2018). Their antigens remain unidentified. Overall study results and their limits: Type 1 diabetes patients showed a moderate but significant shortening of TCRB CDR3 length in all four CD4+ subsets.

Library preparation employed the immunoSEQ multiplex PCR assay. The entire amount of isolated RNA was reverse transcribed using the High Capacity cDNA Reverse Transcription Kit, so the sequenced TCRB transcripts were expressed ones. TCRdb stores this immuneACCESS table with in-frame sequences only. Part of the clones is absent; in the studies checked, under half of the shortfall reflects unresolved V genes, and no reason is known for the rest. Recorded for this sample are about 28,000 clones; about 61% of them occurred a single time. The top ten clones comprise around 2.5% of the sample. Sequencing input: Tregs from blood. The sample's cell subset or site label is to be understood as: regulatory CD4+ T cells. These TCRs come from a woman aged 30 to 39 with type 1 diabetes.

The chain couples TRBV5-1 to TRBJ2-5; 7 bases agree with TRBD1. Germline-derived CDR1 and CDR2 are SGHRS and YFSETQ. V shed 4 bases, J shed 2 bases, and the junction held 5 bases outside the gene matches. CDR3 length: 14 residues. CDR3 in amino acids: CASSPGTEQETQYF. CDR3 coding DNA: TGCGCCAGCAGCCCCGGGACAGAACAAGAGACCCAGTACTTC.

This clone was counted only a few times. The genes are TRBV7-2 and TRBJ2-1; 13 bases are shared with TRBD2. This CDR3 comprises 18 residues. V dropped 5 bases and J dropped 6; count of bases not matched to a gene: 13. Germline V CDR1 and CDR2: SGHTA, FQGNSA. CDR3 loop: CASSPRRGGLAGTNEQFF. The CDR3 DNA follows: TGTGCCAGCAGCCCGAGGCGGGGGGGACTAGCGGGGACCAATGAGCAGTTCTTC.

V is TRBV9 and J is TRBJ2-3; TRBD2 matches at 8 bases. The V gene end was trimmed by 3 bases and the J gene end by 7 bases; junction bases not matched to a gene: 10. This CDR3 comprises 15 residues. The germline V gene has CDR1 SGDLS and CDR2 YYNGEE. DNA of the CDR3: TGTGCCAGCAGCGCCGGGACTAGGGGGGTGTATACGCAGTATTTT. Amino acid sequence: CASSAGTRGVYTQYF.